Listed below are T cell receptor beta chains from one sample, sequenced in a study of T cell repertoires in cytomegalovirus infection. TCRdb independently ran MiXCR on the reads; one entry per CDR3 protein. The data show nearly 550,000 distinct CDR3 sequences, 16% seen once. Sequences were obtained from CD8+ T cells from PBMCs. These receptors all come from a human donor in good health (CMV status not recorded). Some clones in this sample may be carry-over from other donors' samples. CDR3s include the opening cysteine and the closing phenylalanine or tryptophan. Fields, in order: J gene, clone size, V gene, D gene, CDR3 protein, CDR3 DNA. D genes are given only for firm matches. The listing skips clone size in some rows; elsewhere it reads once, few, many or a size class.

j_gene: TRBJ2-1; abundance: .; v_gene: TRBV7-6; d_gene: TRBD2; CDR3aa: CASSRRGSSYNEQFF; CDR3nt: TGTGCCAGCAGCAGACGCGGGAGCTCCTACAATGAGCAGTTCTTC
j_gene: TRBJ1-1; abundance: many; v_gene: TRBV7-9; d_gene: .; CDR3aa: CASSFFQGPMNTEAFF; CDR3nt: TGTGCCAGCAGCTTCTTCCAGGGACCCATGAACACTGAAGCTTTCTTT
j_gene: TRBJ1-1; abundance: few; v_gene: TRBV27; d_gene: .; CDR3aa: CASYTPRNTEAFF; CDR3nt: TGTGCCAGCTATACCCCCCGGAACACTGAAGCTTTCTTT
j_gene: TRBJ2-1; abundance: many; v_gene: TRBV4-2; d_gene: .; CDR3aa: CASSHPWGDNEQFF; CDR3nt: TGTGCCAGCAGCCATCCCTGGGGGGACAATGAGCAGTTCTTC
j_gene: TRBJ2-5; abundance: many; v_gene: TRBV20-1; d_gene: TRBD2; CDR3aa: CSARDREVTQYF; CDR3nt: TGCAGTGCTAGAGATCGGGAGGTGACCCAGTACTTC
j_gene: TRBJ2-3; abundance: .; v_gene: TRBV4-1; d_gene: TRBD1; CDR3aa: CASSPGQGATDTQYF; CDR3nt: TGCGCCAGCAGCCCCGGACAGGGGGCTACAGATACGCAGTATTTT
j_gene: TRBJ1-6; abundance: .; v_gene: TRBV15; d_gene: TRBD1; CDR3aa: CATSQDRVPYNSPLHF; CDR3nt: TGTGCCACCAGCCAGGACAGGGTTCCCTATAATTCACCCCTCCACTTT
j_gene: TRBJ1-4; abundance: few; v_gene: TRBV11-2; d_gene: TRBD1; CDR3aa: CASTRTGLEKLFF; CDR3nt: TGTGCCAGCACCCGGACAGGGTTGGAAAAACTGTTTTTT
j_gene: TRBJ2-7; abundance: .; v_gene: TRBV5-4; d_gene: .; CDR3aa: CASSLAGESYAQYF; CDR3nt: TGTGCCAGCAGCTTGGCGGGGGAATCCTACGCGCAGTACTTC
j_gene: TRBJ2-1; abundance: many; v_gene: TRBV6-2/TRBV6-3; d_gene: .; CDR3aa: CASSYNSGDEQFF; CDR3nt: TGTGCCAGCAGTTACAACTCCGGGGATGAGCAGTTCTTC
j_gene: TRBJ2-7; abundance: .; v_gene: TRBV2; d_gene: .; CDR3aa: CASSEDFKGLAAEQYF; CDR3nt: TGTGCCAGCAGTGAAGATTTCAAGGGCCTCGCTGCCGAGCAGTACTTC
j_gene: TRBJ2-1; abundance: many; v_gene: TRBV4-1; d_gene: TRBD2; CDR3aa: CASSQGTSGSNEQFF; CDR3nt: TGCGCCAGCAGCCAAGGGACTAGCGGGAGTAATGAGCAGTTCTTC
j_gene: TRBJ1-2; abundance: few; v_gene: TRBV9; d_gene: TRBD1; CDR3aa: CASSVTGGTYGYTF; CDR3nt: TGTGCCAGCAGCGTAACAGGGGGAACCTATGGCTACACCTTC
j_gene: TRBJ2-5; abundance: few; v_gene: TRBV3-1; d_gene: TRBD2; CDR3aa: CASSQDGGEETQYF; CDR3nt: TGTGCCAGCAGCCAAGATGGGGGGGAGGAGACCCAGTACTTC
j_gene: TRBJ2-2; abundance: many; v_gene: TRBV24-1; d_gene: .; CDR3aa: CATSNTGELFF; CDR3nt: TGTGCCACCAGTAACACCGGGGAGCTGTTTTTT
j_gene: TRBJ2-1; abundance: many; v_gene: TRBV11-3; d_gene: .; CDR3aa: CASSPPGLASYNEQFF; CDR3nt: TGTGCCAGCAGTCCGCCGGGACTTGCATCCTACAATGAGCAGTTCTTC
j_gene: TRBJ1-3; abundance: few; v_gene: TRBV2; d_gene: .; CDR3aa: CASRDGISGNTIYF; CDR3nt: TGTGCCAGCAGAGATGGGATCTCTGGAAACACCATATATTTT
j_gene: TRBJ2-7; abundance: many; v_gene: TRBV12-5; d_gene: TRBD1; CDR3aa: CASGLPGQGAYEQYF; CDR3nt: TGTGCTAGTGGTCTCCCGGGACAGGGGGCCTACGAGCAGTACTTC
j_gene: TRBJ2-5; abundance: few; v_gene: TRBV4-1; d_gene: .; CDR3aa: CASSQTMWTQETQYF; CDR3nt: TGCGCCAGCAGCCAAACTATGTGGACTCAAGAGACCCAGTACTTC
j_gene: TRBJ2-1; abundance: few; v_gene: TRBV19; d_gene: .; CDR3aa: CASRPSTAPYNEQFF; CDR3nt: TGTGCCAGTCGACCGTCTACCGCTCCCTACAATGAGCAGTTCTTC
j_gene: TRBJ1-6; abundance: many; v_gene: TRBV10-3; d_gene: TRBD1; CDR3aa: CATATGRSPLHF; CDR3nt: TGTGCCACCGCGACAGGGCGGTCACCCCTCCACTTT
j_gene: TRBJ2-1; abundance: .; v_gene: TRBV20-1; d_gene: .; CDR3aa: CSASYGTSYNEQFF; CDR3nt: TGCAGTGCCAGTTACGGGACTTCCTACAATGAGCAGTTCTTC
j_gene: TRBJ2-1; abundance: many; v_gene: TRBV7-8; d_gene: .; CDR3aa: CASSSRTPRDYNEQFF; CDR3nt: TGTGCCAGCAGCTCTAGGACCCCCAGGGATTACAATGAGCAGTTCTTC